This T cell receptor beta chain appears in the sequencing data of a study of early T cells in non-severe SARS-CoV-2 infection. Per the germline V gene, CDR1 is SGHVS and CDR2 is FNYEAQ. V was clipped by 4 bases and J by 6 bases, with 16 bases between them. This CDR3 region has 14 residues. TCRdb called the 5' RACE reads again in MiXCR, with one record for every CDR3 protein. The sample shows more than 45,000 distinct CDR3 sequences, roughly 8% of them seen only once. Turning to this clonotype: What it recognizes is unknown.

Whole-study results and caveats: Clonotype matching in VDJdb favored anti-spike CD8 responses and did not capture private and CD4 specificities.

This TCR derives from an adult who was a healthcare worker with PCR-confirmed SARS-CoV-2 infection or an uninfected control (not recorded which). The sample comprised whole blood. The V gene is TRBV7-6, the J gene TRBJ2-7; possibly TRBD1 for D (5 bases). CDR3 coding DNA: TGTGCCAGCAGCTCCTCCTCGTTAAGGGGCGAGCAGTACTTC. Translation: CASSSSSLRGEQYF.